This T cell receptor (beta chain) stems from a study of blood T cells in healthy people across ages. Looked up from germline, CDR1 is SEHNR and CDR2 is FQNEAQ (reference sequence). The CDR3 is 15 residues long. The V gene end was trimmed by 3 bases and the J gene end by 7 bases; junction bases not matched to a gene: 9. This clonotype has more than one count but fewer than ten. Next came a second PCR, run for roughly 6 to 11 cycles, which used a sample-barcoded 5' primer along with a J-beta primer mix. Each sample provided no less than 2.5 million CDR3-containing paired-end reads. TCRdb analysed the 5' RACE reads with MiXCR anew, one entry per CDR3 protein. Of 700,000 to 950,000 distinct CDR3 sequences listed, about 42% are singletons.

The specimen sequenced was blood. The rearrangement uses TRBV7-9 and TRBJ2-1, with 7 bases lining up with TRBD2. The receptor was isolated from an older woman in good health. CDR3: CASSFPGGWENEQFF. CDR3 in DNA: TGTGCCAGCAGCTTTCCGGGGGGTTGGGAGAATGAGCAGTTCTTC. The variable domain in full, with the rest retrieved from reference TRBV7-9 and TRBJ2-1, is DTGVSQNPRHKITKRGQNVTFRCDPISEHNRLYWYRQTLGQGPEFLTYFQNEAQLEKSRLLSDRFSAERPKGSFSTLEIQRTEQGDSAMYLCASSFPGGWENEQFFGPGTRLTVL.